This entry is about one T cell receptor beta chain. What it recognizes is unknown. The sample contains more than one DNA sequence encoding this CDR3. The data belong to a study of T cells in localized non-small cell lung cancer. The study's findings and limits: In uninvolved adjacent lung, T cell clonality reached its highest value, exceeding tumor. Sequencing, confined to only one tumor region, leaves heterogeneity possible. Those with higher blood T cell density had longer overall survival. Appearances in adjacent lung were noted for a median 57 of the top 100 tumor clones.

Only in-frame clones appear in the TCRdb table, and some are missing; sequencing was by immunoSEQ multiplex PCR. The sample yields 30,000 to 40,000 clones, about 86% seen once. CDR1 is LNHDA and CDR2 is SQIVND in the germline V gene (reference sequence). V was trimmed by 1 base and J by 1 base, leaving 8 bases between them. This CDR3 contains 15 residues. The chain uses TRBV19 and TRBJ1-5; D uncertain. The receptor was derived from a man aged 40 to 70 with stage I lung adenocarcinoma. Sequences were derived from peripheral blood, sampled before any cancer treatment. This chain's CDR3 is CASSIGRWSNQPQHF. CDR3 sequence (DNA): TGTGCCAGTAGTATAGGGCGTTGGAGCAATCAGCCCCAGCATTTT.